The rows below give T cell receptor beta chains drawn from one sample of a study of cytomegalovirus exposure and HLA in healthy donors. Measured with immunoSEQ multiplex PCR; TCRdb has only the in-frame clones, and not every one. The top ten clones hold approximately 5.3% of a sample with 100,000 or so clones, over 75% of them seen once. The source material was PBMCs. Every receptor here comes from a man younger than 45 in good health and CMV-seropositive. The CDR3 runs from the conserved cysteine through the conserved F or W. The D gene is left open where the match is weak. The size field is filled for only some rows; it gives once, few, many or a size class.

NA	16	TRBV28	TRBJ2-3	TRBD2	CASSLPRTSGRDTQYF	TGTGCCAGCAGTTTACCACGGACTAGCGGACGGGATACGCAGTATTTT
NA	14	TRBV15	TRBJ1-1	NA	CATSRTGRNTEAFF	TGTGCCACCAGCAGAACAGGGAGGAACACTGAAGCTTTCTTT
many	16	TRBV4-1	TRBJ1-1	NA	CASSQDETGRGTEAFF	TGCGCCAGCAGCCAAGATGAGACGGGTAGGGGCACTGAAGCTTTCTTT
NA	15	TRBV19	TRBJ2-4	TRBD1	CASSATGLAKNIQYF	TGTGCCAGTAGTGCGACAGGGTTAGCCAAAAACATTCAGTACTTC
once	14	TRBV2	TRBJ1-1	TRBD1	CASRPGQGNTEAFF	TGTGCCAGCAGGCCGGGACAGGGGAACACTGAAGCTTTCTTT
few	12	TRBV10-3	TRBJ1-1	TRBD1	CAISESGTGGFF	TGTGCCATCAGTGAGTCGGGGACAGGGGGTTTCTTT
NA	14	TRBV6-5	TRBJ1-1	NA	CASSDGGAFTEAFF	TGTGCCAGCAGCGATGGGGGGGCATTCACTGAAGCTTTCTTT
NA	14	TRBV6-1	TRBJ2-2	NA	CASTYGQNTGELFF	TGTGCCAGCACTTACGGACAAAACACCGGGGAGCTGTTTTTT
NA	16	TRBV11-2	TRBJ2-5	TRBD2	CASSLVGGATQETQYF	TGTGCCAGCAGCTTAGTCGGGGGGGCGACCCAAGAGACCCAGTACTTC
few	15	TRBV5-6	TRBJ1-6	TRBD1	CASSLEDRENSPLHF	TGTGCCAGCAGCTTAGAAGACAGGGAGAACTCACCCCTCCACTTT
NA	12	TRBV7-9	TRBJ1-1	NA	CSSSRQSTEAFF	TGTTCCAGCAGCCGACAATCCACTGAAGCTTTCTTT
NA	13	TRBV6-5	TRBJ1-6	NA	CASRPYSNSPLHF	TGTGCCAGCAGACCTTACAGTAATTCACCCCTCCACTTT
few	13	TRBV6-6	TRBJ2-1	TRBD2	CATGLASYNEQFF	TGTGCCACAGGACTAGCGAGCTACAATGAGCAGTTCTTC
NA	15	TRBV5-1	TRBJ1-4	NA	CASSGPPGAGEKLFF	TGCGCCAGCAGCGGGCCTCCAGGGGCCGGAGAAAAACTGTTTTTT
NA	17	TRBV28	TRBJ2-1	TRBD1	CASRPQYGDRDYNEQFF	TGTGCCAGCCGCCCCCAATATGGGGACAGGGACTACAATGAGCAGTTCTTC
few	14	TRBV2	TRBJ2-1	NA	CASTLDSSYNEQFF	TGTGCCAGCACCCTGGACAGCTCCTACAATGAGCAGTTCTTC
NA	14	TRBV11-2	TRBJ1-1	NA	CASSLRSAGTEAFF	TGTGCCAGCAGCTTAAGGTCGGCGGGGACTGAAGCTTTCTTT
NA	14	TRBV4-1	TRBJ2-5	NA	CASSQFGEIETQYF	TGCGCCAGCAGCCAATTCGGGGAAATCGAGACCCAGTACTTC
NA	15	TRBV6-1	TRBJ2-7	NA	CASSEQGPHSYEQYF	TGTGCCAGCAGTGAGCAGGGTCCTCACTCCTACGAGCAGTACTTC
NA	15	TRBV29-1	TRBJ2-7	TRBD1	CSVNAGQGRSYEQYF	TGCAGCGTTAATGCGGGACAGGGTCGATCCTACGAGCAGTACTTC
NA	13	TRBV29-1	TRBJ1-2	NA	CSVAPFGSYGYTF	TGCAGCGTCGCCCCTTTTGGCAGCTATGGCTACACCTTC
NA	14	TRBV2	TRBJ1-3	TRBD1	CASRRQGAGNTIYF	TGTGCCAGCAGACGACAGGGGGCTGGAAACACCATATATTTT
once	18	TRBV28	TRBJ1-2	TRBD1	CASRSSGRTGVGSYGYTF	TGTGCCAGCAGGTCCTCCGGGCGGACAGGGGTTGGGAGCTATGGCTACACCTTC
NA	14	TRBV9	TRBJ1-1	TRBD1	CASSARDSIPEAFF	TGTGCCAGCAGCGCCCGGGACAGTATCCCTGAAGCTTTCTTT
NA	13	TRBV28	TRBJ2-5	TRBD1	CASSSQGIETQYF	TGTGCCAGCAGTTCACAGGGGATAGAGACCCAGTACTTC
NA	14	TRBV4-2	TRBJ1-6	NA	CASSQSVSYSPLHF	TGTGCCAGCAGCCAATCGGTATCCTACTCACCCCTCCACTTT
NA	11	TRBV7-3	TRBJ1-2	NA	CASGEGQGYTF	TGTGCCAGCGGGGAGGGGCAGGGCTACACCTTC
NA	13	TRBV6-5	TRBJ1-5	NA	CASSYSAGIPQHF	TGTGCCAGCAGTTACTCGGCAGGCATACCCCAGCATTTT
NA	16	TRBV23-1	TRBJ2-1	NA	CASSQSLLDRCNEQFF	TGCGCCAGCAGTCAATCCTTACTTGACAGATGCAATGAGCAGTTCTTC
NA	12	TRBV7-2	TRBJ1-1	NA	CASSFMNTEAFF	TGTGCCAGCAGTTTTATGAACACTGAAGCTTTCTTT
NA	13	TRBV9	TRBJ1-1	NA	CASSRRQNTEAFF	TGTGCCAGCAGCCGCCGACAGAACACTGAAGCTTTCTTT
NA	15	TRBV4-1	TRBJ2-7	TRBD1	CASSQAGQGIYEQYF	TGCGCCAGCAGCCAAGCGGGACAGGGGATCTACGAGCAGTACTTC
NA	14	TRBV6-1	TRBJ1-5	TRBD1	CASRLRTGNQPQHF	TGTGCCAGCAGACTCCGGACAGGGAATCAGCCCCAGCATTTT
NA	17	TRBV5-1	TRBJ2-2	NA	CASSLLRGNSNTGELFF	TGCGCCAGCAGCTTGCTTCGGGGGAACTCGAACACCGGGGAGCTGTTTTTT
NA	12	TRBV6-5	TRBJ1-1	NA	CASSYSGREAFF	TGTGCCAGCAGTTACTCGGGGAGAGAGGCTTTCTTT
few	20	TRBV5-1	TRBJ2-5	TRBD2	CASSLGSGLAGMDLQETQYF	TGCGCCAGCAGCTTGGGCTCCGGACTAGCGGGGATGGATTTACAAGAGACCCAGTACTTC
NA	15	TRBV7-7	TRBJ2-2	TRBD1	CASRIDRDDTGELFF	TGTGCTAGCAGGATCGACAGGGACGACACCGGGGAGCTGTTTTTT
NA	11	TRBV10-3	TRBJ2-7	TRBD2	CATSGTYEQYF	TGTGCGACTAGCGGCACCTACGAGCAGTACTTC
NA	15	TRBV30	TRBJ2-6	NA	CAWRADGSGANVLTF	TGTGCCTGGAGGGCTGACGGGTCCGGGGCCAACGTCCTGACTTTC
NA	14	TRBV10-2	TRBJ1-5	TRBD1	CASSIGTADQPQHF	TGCGCCAGCAGCATTGGGACAGCGGATCAGCCCCAGCATTTT
NA	15	TRBV5-1	TRBJ2-3	NA	CASSLDESSTDTQYF	TGCGCCAGCAGCTTGGATGAGTCAAGCACAGATACGCAGTATTTT
NA	17	TRBV4-1	TRBJ2-1	NA	CASSQAPRGADYNEQFF	TGCGCCAGCAGCCAAGCCCCACGGGGGGCCGACTACAATGAGCAGTTCTTC
few	15	TRBV5-4	TRBJ2-5	TRBD1	CASSDRTGDQETQYF	TGTGCCAGCAGCGACCGGACAGGGGATCAAGAGACCCAGTACTTC
NA	14	TRBV5-6	TRBJ1-2	NA	CASSLPTGSSGYTF	TGTGCCAGCAGCTTGCCAACGGGGTCGAGTGGCTACACCTTC
NA	13	TRBV19	TRBJ1-4	NA	CASSHRQNEKLFF	TGTGCCAGTAGTCACAGGCAGAATGAAAAACTGTTTTTT